This T cell receptor beta chain was identified in a study of cytomegalovirus exposure and HLA in healthy donors. This clone appeared a few times. This CDR3 is 12 amino acids long. Looked up from germline, CDR1 is SNHLY and CDR2 is FYNNEI. Trimming pared 2 bases from V and 1 base from J, leaving 2 bases between. PCR primers comprised 60 Vbeta and 13 Jbeta primers. Generated by immunoSEQ multiplex PCR, the TCRdb table keeps only in-frame clones and is missing some. The table lists some 190,000 clones, around four fifths of them singletons, with about 1.5% in the top ten. Specimen: PBMCs. The chain joins TRBV2 to TRBJ1-1; D unresolved. The sequence came from a man aged 18 to 35 in good health and CMV-seronegative. The CDR3 here is CASSEQNTEAFF. CDR3 nucleotide sequence: TGTGCCAGCAGTGAACAGAACACTGAAGCTTTCTTT.